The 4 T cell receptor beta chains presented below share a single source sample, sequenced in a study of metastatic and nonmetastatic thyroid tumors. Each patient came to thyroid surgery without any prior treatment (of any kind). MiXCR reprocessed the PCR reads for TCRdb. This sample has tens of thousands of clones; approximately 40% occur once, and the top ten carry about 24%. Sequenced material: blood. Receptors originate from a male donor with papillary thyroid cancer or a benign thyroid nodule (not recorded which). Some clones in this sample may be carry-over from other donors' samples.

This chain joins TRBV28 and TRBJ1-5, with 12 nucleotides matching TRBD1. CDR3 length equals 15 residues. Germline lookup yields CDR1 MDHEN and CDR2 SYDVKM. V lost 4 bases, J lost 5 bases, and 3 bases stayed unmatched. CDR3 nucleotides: TGTGCCAGCAGTTGGGACAGGGGGCGAGATCAGCCCCAGCATTTT. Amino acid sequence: CASSWDRGRDQPQHF.

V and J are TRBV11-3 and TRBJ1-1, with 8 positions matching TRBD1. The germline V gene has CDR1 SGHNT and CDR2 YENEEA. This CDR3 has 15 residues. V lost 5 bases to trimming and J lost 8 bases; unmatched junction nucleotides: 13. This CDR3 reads CASSPQDRVGDEAFF. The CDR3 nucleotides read TGTGCCAGCAGCCCCCAGGACAGGGTCGGTGACGAAGCTTTCTTT. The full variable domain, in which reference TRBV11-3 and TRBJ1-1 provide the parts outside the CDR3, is EAGVVQSPRYKIIEKKQPVAFWCNPISGHNTLYWYLQNLGQGPELLIRYENEEAVDDSQLPKDRFSAERLKGVDSTLKIQPAELGDSAVYLCASSPQDRVGDEAFFGQGTRLTVV.

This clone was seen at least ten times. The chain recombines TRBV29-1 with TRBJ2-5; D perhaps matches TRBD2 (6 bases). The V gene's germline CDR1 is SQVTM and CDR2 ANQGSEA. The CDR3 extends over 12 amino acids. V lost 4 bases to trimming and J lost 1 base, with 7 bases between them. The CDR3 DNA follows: TGCAGCGTTGGGGAGGCCCAAGAGACCCAGTACTTC. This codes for CSVGEAQETQYF.

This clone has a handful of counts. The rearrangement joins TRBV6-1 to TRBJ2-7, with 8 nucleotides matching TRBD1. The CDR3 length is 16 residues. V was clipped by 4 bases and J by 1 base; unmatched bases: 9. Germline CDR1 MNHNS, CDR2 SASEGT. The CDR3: CASSAEPQGVSYEQYF. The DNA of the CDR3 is TGTGCCAGCAGTGCAGAACCACAGGGGGTATCCTACGAGCAGTACTTC.